This T cell receptor beta chain was obtained from a study of blood T cell repertoires in COVID-19. Study in general: Samples representing acute and convalescent COVID-19 were sourced from the United States, Italy and Spain. PBMCs, B-cell-depleted T cells, or T cells were the source of the cDNA or gDNA that made up the material.

Methods used by the authors: From reference gene primer amplification, estimates of nucleated cell counts were derived. TCRdb keeps only in-frame clones here, not all; method: immunoSEQ multiplex PCR. The V and J calls and the clone size are those of that table, but D and trimming were determined from the DNA. The repertoire includes about 56,000 clones, about 90% of them detected once, and around a fifth sits in the top ten. Trimming pared 3 bases from V and 2 bases from J, leaving 8 bases between. The CDR3 contains 14 residues. Per germline, CDR1 SEHNR and CDR2 FQNEAQ (reference sequence). This TCR was sampled from a human donor in a cohort sampled during active COVID-19. The gene calls are TRBV7-9 and TRBJ2-4; D might be TRBD2 (5 bases). Sequenced input: peripheral blood. The CDR3 region has the DNA TGTGCCAGCAGCTTGGCCGGGACCAAAAACATTCAGTACTTC. Protein: CASSLAGTKNIQYF.